This note documents a single T cell receptor (beta chain) sequence. Its target is unknown. The data originate from a study of identifying expanded T cells in peripheral blood. Findings of the study overall: Across healthy donors, higher total template counts meant significantly greater approximately two-week count variance. Over about two and four weeks, about 15 and 19 clones changed, versus 1.2 between replicates.

Healthy donors had no documented immune events, such as infections, while sampled. Repertoires were generated with immunoSEQ multiplex PCR, while TCRdb's copy carries only in-frame clones and drops some. The sample carries 50,000 to 70,000 clones, around 87% recorded once. This CDR3 comprises 13 residues. V lost 4 bases and J lost 10; bases outside the gene matches: 6. Germline V lookup: CDR1 MRHNA, CDR2 SNTAGT. Sample: blood. The chain has TRBV6-4 and TRBJ2-1, with 8 bases matching TRBD2. The sequence derives from a person aged 18 to 69 in good health. DNA of the CDR3: TGTGCCAGCAGTGTAGTAGCGGGGTCGGAGCAGTTCTTC. It translates to CASSVVAGSEQFF.